The 29 T cell receptor beta chains presented below share a single source sample, sequenced in a study of blood T cells in healthy people across ages. Then a second PCR, running roughly 6 to 11 cycles, was carried out with a sample-barcoded 5' primer and a J-beta primer mix. MiXCR was run by TCRdb on the 5' RACE reads, yielding one entry per CDR3 protein. The table shows over a million distinct CDR3 sequences, with 40% to 45% occurring only once. Material for sequencing was blood. These receptor sequences come from a woman aged 55-70 years in good health.

A single count supports this clonotype. The rearrangement joins TRBV12-3 or TRBV12-4 to TRBJ2-5; 8 bases are a match to TRBD2. V shed 7 bases and J 11 bases; nucleotides not matched to a gene: 12. The CDR3 contains 13 residues. The CDR3 region is CASNQLADNEQYF. CDR3 bases: TGTGCCAGCAACCAACTAGCGGACAATGAGCAGTACTTC.

V usage is TRBV6-6 and J usage is TRBJ2-5; tentative D call: TRBD1 (6 bases). There are 16 residues in the CDR3. Trimming took 0 bases from V and 2 from J, leaving 13 bases between them. Germline V gene lookup returns CDR1 MNHNY and CDR2 SVGAGI (reference sequence). The CDR3, as DNA: TGTGCCAGCAGTTACTCCCCGGGACAACGTCAAGAGACCCAGTACTTC. Residues: CASSYSPGQRQETQYF.

The chain carries TRBV10-3 and TRBJ2-7; 9 bases are a match to TRBD2. Germline values: CDR1 ENHRY, CDR2 SYGVKD. The CDR3 totals 18 residues. J was trimmed by 12 bases and V by 0 bases; bases with no gene match: 21. DNA for the CDR3: TGTGCCATCAGTGAGTCGTTGACTAGCGGAAGGATGTTGGAGACCCTGTACTTC. Its translation is CAISESLTSGRMLETLYF.

There are a few counts of this clonotype. This rearrangement joins TRBV20-1 to TRBJ2-1, with TRBD1 matching 7 bases. Per germline, CDR1 DFQATT and CDR2 SNEGSKA (reference sequence). V trimming: 2 bases; J trimming: 7 bases; junction bases outside the gene matches: 2. CDR3 length equals 12 residues. The CDR3 loop reads CSARTGANEQFF. The CDR3 DNA reads as TGCAGTGCTAGAACAGGGGCTAATGAGCAGTTCTTC.

This chain links TRBV20-1 with TRBJ2-1; 9 bases align to TRBD2. In germline, CDR1 is DFQATT, CDR2 SNEGSKA (reference sequence). The CDR3 is made up of 18 amino acids. J gave up 12 bases and V 4 bases, and 25 bases lay outside the gene matches. CDR3 bases: TGCAGTGCTACCCTCCCCCCCTCGGTAGCGGGAGATTTTTATGGGCAGTTCTTC. The encoded protein is CSATLPPSVAGDFYGQFF.

The count of this clonotype is one. The chain uses TRBV28 and TRBJ2-7, with TRBD2 as a possible D gene (5 bases). This CDR3 region has 15 residues. The V end was cut by 5 bases, the J end by 7 bases, with 21 bases between. Germline V gene sequence: CDR1 MDHEN, CDR2 SYDVKM. The chain's CDR3 is CASSRGNRLSGEQYF. For the CDR3, the DNA is TGTGCCAGCAGTCGGGGAAATAGACTGTCGGGTGAGCAGTACTTC.

The chain combines TRBV7-2 with TRBJ2-1; 12 nucleotides line up with TRBD1. The length of the CDR3 is 17 residues. Germline trimming cut 5 bases from V and 4 bases from J; bases unmatched to any gene: 9. The germline gives CDR1 SGHTA, CDR2 FQGNSA. The CDR3 is CASSGKGQGAPYNEQFF. The CDR3 DNA is TGTGCCAGCAGCGGTAAGGGACAGGGGGCGCCTTACAATGAGCAGTTCTTC.

This clonotype turned up a few times. The rearrangement links TRBV4-2 to TRBJ2-3, with 9 positions matching TRBD2. The CDR3 spans 16 residues. The V and J ends lost 1 base and 2 bases, in that order; junction bases with no gene match: 4. The germline CDR1 and CDR2 sequences are LGHNA and YNFKEQ. CDR3 bases: TGTGCCAGCAGCCAAGGTGCGGGAGGGAACACAGATACGCAGTATTTT. The encoded protein is CASSQGAGGNTDTQYF.

This chain uses TRBV6-1 with TRBJ1-4; D remains unclear. Per germline, CDR1 MNHNS and CDR2 SASEGT. V shed 2 bases and J shed 0 bases, with 10 bases lying between them. The CDR3 consists of 16 residues. The CDR3 is CASSESGLTTNEKLFF. The CDR3 DNA reads as TGTGCCAGCAGTGAATCAGGCTTAACAACTAATGAAAAACTGTTTTTT.

The chain combines TRBV9 with TRBJ1-2; TRBD1 aligns across 8 bases. Unmatched junction bases numbered 7, after V lost 0 bases and J lost 3 bases. The CDR3 totals 16 residues. Germline V gene lookup returns CDR1 SGDLS and CDR2 YYNGEE. The CDR3 reads CASSVDPGGSDYGYTF. CDR3 in DNA: TGTGCCAGCAGCGTAGACCCAGGGGGCTCAGACTATGGCTACACCTTC.

The genes are TRBV29-1 and TRBJ2-1; no definite D call. Near its end, the DNA agrees better with TRBJ2-7, so the J call may be wrong. Germline V CDR1 and CDR2: SQVTM, ANQGSEA. The CDR3 covers 11 residues. CDR3 in DNA: TGCAGCGCCCTTTATTACAATGAGCAGTACTTC. It is translated as CSALYYNEQYF.

For this clonotype: One base away lies a much larger clone, so this may be a sequencing read error. Here the CDR3 DNA reads TGTGCCAGCAGTGATAAGGTTCTCGCGTGGGAGCAGTACTTC. The encoded protein is CASSDKVLAWEQYF. This rearrangement joins TRBV2 to TRBJ2-5; perhaps TRBD2 as D (5 bases). Germline V gene sequence: CDR1 SNHLY, CDR2 FYNNEI. This CDR3 spans 14 amino acids. Trimming left V 3 bases short and J 11 bases short, with 19 bases between.

This clonotype has only a few counts. The chain is built from TRBV4-1 and TRBJ2-3; TRBD1 might be the D (6 bases). Germline V gene sequence: CDR1 MGHRA, CDR2 YSYEKL. The CDR3 covers 17 residues. The ends were cut back, 0 bases at V and 3 bases at J, with 16 bases in the middle. CDR3 in DNA: TGCGCCAGCAGCCAAGACCCACAGGGTGGTGGGACAGATACGCAGTATTTT. It codes for CASSQDPQGGGTDTQYF.

The J gene is TRBJ2-5, the V gene TRBV11-2; 7 bases match TRBD1. The CDR3 covers 15 residues. The J segment lost 2 bases and the V segment lost 3 bases, leaving 6 bases of the junction unmatched. Germline V lookup: CDR1 SGHAT, CDR2 FQNNGV. The CDR3 reads CASSFSPGQQETQYF. The CDR3 nucleotides are TGTGCCAGCAGCTTTAGTCCGGGACAGCAAGAGACCCAGTACTTC.

The chain employs TRBV7-8 and TRBJ1-5, with 9 bases identical to TRBD1. CDR1 and CDR2 from the germline V gene are SGHVS and FQNEAQ. After removal of 7 bases from V and 7 bases from J, the junction contained 11 bases not matched to a gene. The CDR3 consists of 15 residues. The CDR3 nucleotides read TGTGCCAGCAACCAGACCCGGGACAGGGTACAGCCCCAGCATTTT. The encoded protein is CASNQTRDRVQPQHF.

This chain connects TRBV29-1 to TRBJ2-4, with a weak D call TRBD2 (6 bases). Germline CDR1 and CDR2: SQVTM and ANQGSEA. The CDR3 is 12 amino acids. V was trimmed by 4 bases and J by 8 bases, leaving 12 bases between them. The CDR3 nucleotides are TGCAGCGTTGGGGAACGGGGGTACATTCAGTACTTC. Encoded protein: CSVGERGYIQYF.

This clonotype was seen a few times. This chain connects TRBV5-6 to TRBJ1-2; unclear D gene. Germline V lookup: CDR1 SGHDT, CDR2 YYEEEE. V was pared by 1 base and J by 6 bases, with 19 bases between. This CDR3 contains 16 residues. DNA for the CDR3: TGTGCCAGCAGCTTGTGGGGTCGGTCGGGCTCGGATGGCTACACCTTC. It yields the protein CASSLWGRSGSDGYTF.

This clonotype has a handful of counts. The chain carries TRBV18 and TRBJ2-6; TRBD1 agrees at 8 bases. Germline CDR1 reads KGHSH; CDR2 reads LQKENI. The CDR3 has 17 amino acids. Unmatched junction bases numbered 2, after V lost 1 base and J lost 0 bases. The CDR3 DNA follows: TGTGCCAGCTCACCACTCGGGACAGGCTCTGGGGCCAACGTCCTGACTTTC. It translates to CASSPLGTGSGANVLTF.

V usage is TRBV9 and J usage is TRBJ2-5; D remains unclear. The CDR3 contains 14 residues. CDR1 is SGDLS and CDR2 is YYNGEE in the germline V gene. The V gene lost 0 bases and the J gene lost 6 bases, with 12 bases spanning the gap. DNA of the CDR3: TGTGCCAGCAGCGTAGAGGCCAGCCTAAAGACCCAGTACTTC. Its protein is CASSVEASLKTQYF.

The J gene is TRBJ2-3, the V gene TRBV12-3 or TRBV12-4; D might be TRBD1 (5 bases). CDR3 size: 16 residues. The V end lost 3 bases, the J end lost 3 bases, and 16 bases lay between the germline ends. The CDR3 loop is CASSFGRAGKTDTQYF. DNA of the CDR3: TGTGCCAGCAGTTTTGGCCGGGCAGGGAAGACAGATACGCAGTATTTT.

This clonotype came up a few times. The chain carries TRBV5-1 and TRBJ2-1; unclear D gene. The CDR3 is made up of 15 amino acids. Germline CDR1 SGHRS, CDR2 YFSETQ. The V end lost 0 bases, the J end lost 6 bases, and 13 bases lay between the germline ends. CDR3 DNA sequence: TGCGCCAGCAGCTTGGTGGGCGGTATTGGCAATGAGCAGTTCTTC. Amino acids: CASSLVGGIGNEQFF.

This clonotype was recorded a few times. The chain links TRBV12-3 or TRBV12-4 to TRBJ2-5; 8 nucleotides align to TRBD1. This CDR3 region has 16 residues. The V gene end was trimmed by 5 bases and the J gene end by 5 bases; junction bases not matched to a gene: 13. Here the CDR3 DNA reads TGTGCCAGCAGTCAAACCCGACAGGGGAGAAGGGAGACCCAGTACTTC. The encoded protein is CASSQTRQGRRETQYF.

V is TRBV19 and J is TRBJ1-5, with D perhaps TRBD1 (5 bases). The CDR3 is 13 residues long. V gave up 6 bases and J gave up 6 bases, with 12 bases separating them. The germline CDR1 and CDR2 sequences are LNHDA and SQIVND (reference sequence). In nucleotides, the CDR3 is TGTGCCAGTAGCTGGGGGTTTGGTCAGCCCCAGCATTTT. Its protein is CASSWGFGQPQHF.

This clonotype was recorded a few times. The chain joins TRBV6-5 to TRBJ2-5; 9 bases line up with TRBD1. CDR3 length: 12 amino acids. J gave up 11 bases and V 10 bases, and 11 bases lay outside the gene matches. Germline V gives CDR1 MNHEY, CDR2 SVGAGI. In DNA form, the CDR3 reads TGTGCCACTCGAACAGGGGGCGGTGAGCAGTACTTC. Translating it yields CATRTGGGEQYF.

The rearrangement joins TRBV7-8 to TRBJ2-5; tentatively, D is TRBD2 (6 bases). Germline V gene lookup returns CDR1 SGHVS and CDR2 FQNEAQ. V gave up 3 bases and J gave up 1 base, with 12 bases separating them. This CDR3 contains 15 residues. CDR3 nucleotide sequence: TGTGCCAGCAGCTTTACGGGAGTACCCCAAGAGACCCAGTACTTC. It is translated as CASSFTGVPQETQYF.

A few counts support this clonotype. The CDR3 coding sequence is TGTGCCAGCAGGACTAGCGGTGCGTACAATGAGCAGTTCTTC. This gives the protein CASRTSGAYNEQFF. This chain uses TRBV12-3 or TRBV12-4 with TRBJ2-1; 9 nucleotides agree with TRBD2. Losses at the gene ends were 6 bases for V and 4 bases for J; bases not matched to a gene: 4. The CDR3 contains 14 residues.

The gene calls are TRBV12-3 or TRBV12-4 and TRBJ1-2, with no clear D. V was trimmed by 6 bases and J by 5 bases, leaving 16 bases between them. This CDR3 has 14 residues. The CDR3: CASSRGRTQYGYTF. CDR3 in DNA: TGTGCCAGCAGCCGGGGAAGAACCCAGTATGGCTACACCTTC.

The chain is built from TRBV27 and TRBJ2-7; D is possibly TRBD1 or TRBD2 (6 bases each). Between the trimmed V and J ends, which lost 7 bases and 2 bases, there was a span of 18 bases. CDR1 and CDR2 from the germline V gene are MNHEY and SMNVEV (reference sequence). The CDR3 extends over 15 amino acids. The CDR3 region has the DNA TGTGCCAGCAATACCGGGGGCGCTTTAGCCTACGAGCAGTACTTC. It encodes CASNTGGALAYEQYF.

CDR3 loop: CASKLVNQPQHF. CDR3 DNA: TGTGCCAGCAAACTCGTTAATCAGCCCCAGCATTTT. The chain recombines TRBV6-1 with TRBJ1-5; D gene ambiguous. CDR1 MNHNS and CDR2 SASEGT come from the germline V gene. The CDR3 has 12 residues. Trimming stripped 7 bases from V and 4 bases from J, with 8 bases between.